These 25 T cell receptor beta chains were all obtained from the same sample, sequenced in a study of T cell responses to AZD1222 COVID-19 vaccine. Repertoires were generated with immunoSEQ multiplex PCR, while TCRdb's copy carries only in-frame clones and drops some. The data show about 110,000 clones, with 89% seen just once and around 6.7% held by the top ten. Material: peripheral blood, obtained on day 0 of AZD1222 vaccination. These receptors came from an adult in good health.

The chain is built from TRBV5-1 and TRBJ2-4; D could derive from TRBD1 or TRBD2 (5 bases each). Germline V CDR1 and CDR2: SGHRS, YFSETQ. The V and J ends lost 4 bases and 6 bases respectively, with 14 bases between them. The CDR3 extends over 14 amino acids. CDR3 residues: CASSPQGDLNIQYF. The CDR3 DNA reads TGCGCCAGCAGCCCGCAGGGAGATCTAAACATTCAGTACTTC.

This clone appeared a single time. The CDR3 here is CASSTGHEQYF. CDR3 in DNA: TGTGCCAGCAGCACAGGTCACGAGCAGTACTTC. The J gene is TRBJ2-7, the V gene TRBV5-6; possibly TRBD1 for D (5 bases). The CDR3 sequence is 11 residues long. Germline CDR1 and CDR2: SGHDT and YYEEEE. V lost 4 bases to trimming and J lost 5 bases, with 7 bases between them.

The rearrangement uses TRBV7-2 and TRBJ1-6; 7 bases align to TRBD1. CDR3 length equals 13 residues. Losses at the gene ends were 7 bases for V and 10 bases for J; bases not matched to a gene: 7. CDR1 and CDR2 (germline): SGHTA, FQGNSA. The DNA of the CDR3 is TGTGCCAGCACCGACAGGGTCCAATCACCCCTCCACTTT. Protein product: CASTDRVQSPLHF. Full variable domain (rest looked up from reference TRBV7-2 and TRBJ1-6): GAGVSQSPSNKVTEKGKDVELRCDPISGHTALYWYRQSLGQGLEFLIYFQGNSAPDKSGLPSDRFSAERTGGSVSTLTIQRTQQEDSAVYLCASTDRVQSPLHFGNGTRLTVT.

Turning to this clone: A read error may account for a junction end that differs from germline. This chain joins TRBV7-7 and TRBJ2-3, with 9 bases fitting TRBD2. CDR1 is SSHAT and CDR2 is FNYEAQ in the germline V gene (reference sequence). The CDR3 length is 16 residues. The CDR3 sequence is CASSPYAGGPGDTQYF. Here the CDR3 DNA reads TGTGCTAGCAGCCCTTATGCGGGAGGGCCAGGAGATACGCAGTATTTT. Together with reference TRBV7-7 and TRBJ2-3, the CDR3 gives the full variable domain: GAGVSQSPRYKVTKRGQDVTLRCDPISSHATLYWYQQALGQGPEFLTYFNYEAQPDKSGLPSDRFSAERPEGSISTLTIQRTEQRDSAMYRCASSPYAGGPGDTQYFGPGTRLTVL.

CDR3 bases: TGTGCCAGCAGGATTCGGGACAGGGTGACCGAGCAGTACTTC. This gives the protein CASRIRDRVTEQYF. The chain uses TRBV27 and TRBJ2-7, with 9 bases that match TRBD1. Trimming removed 6 bases from V and 6 bases from J; junction bases left unmatched: 9. Per the germline V gene, CDR1 is MNHEY and CDR2 is SMNVEV (reference sequence). This CDR3 has 14 residues.

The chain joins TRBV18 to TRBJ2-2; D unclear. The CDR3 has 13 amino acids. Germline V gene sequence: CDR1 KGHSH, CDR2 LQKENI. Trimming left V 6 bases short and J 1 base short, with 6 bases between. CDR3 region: CASSPGNTGELFF. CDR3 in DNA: TGTGCCAGCTCTCCGGGGAACACCGGGGAGCTGTTTTTT.

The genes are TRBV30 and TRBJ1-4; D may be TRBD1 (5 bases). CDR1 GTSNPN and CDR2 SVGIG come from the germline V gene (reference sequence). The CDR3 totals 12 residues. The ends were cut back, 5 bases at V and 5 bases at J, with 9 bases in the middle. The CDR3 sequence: CAWRGSNEKLFF. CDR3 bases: TGTGCCTGGCGGGGGTCGAATGAAAAACTGTTTTTT. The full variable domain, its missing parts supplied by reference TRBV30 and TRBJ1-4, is SQTIHQWPATLVQPVGSPLSLECTVEGTSNPNLYWYRQAAGRGLQLLFYSVGIGQISSEVPQNLSASRPQDRQFILSSKKLLLSDSGFYLCAWRGSNEKLFFGSGTQLSVL.

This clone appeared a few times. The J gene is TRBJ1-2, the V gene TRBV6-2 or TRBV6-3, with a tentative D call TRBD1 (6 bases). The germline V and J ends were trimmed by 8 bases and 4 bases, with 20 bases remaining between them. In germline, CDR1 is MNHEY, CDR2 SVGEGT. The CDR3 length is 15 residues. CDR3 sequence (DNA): TGTGCCAGCCGCCCAGGGGCAGGGCTAACCTATGGCTACACCTTC. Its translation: CASRPGAGLTYGYTF.

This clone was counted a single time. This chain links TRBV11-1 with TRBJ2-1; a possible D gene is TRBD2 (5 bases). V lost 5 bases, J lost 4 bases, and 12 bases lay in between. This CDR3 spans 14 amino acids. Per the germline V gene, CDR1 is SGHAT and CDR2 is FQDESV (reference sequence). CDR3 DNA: TGTGCCAGCAGCCCAAGGGAGTTTTACAATGAGCAGTTCTTC. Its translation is CASSPREFYNEQFF.

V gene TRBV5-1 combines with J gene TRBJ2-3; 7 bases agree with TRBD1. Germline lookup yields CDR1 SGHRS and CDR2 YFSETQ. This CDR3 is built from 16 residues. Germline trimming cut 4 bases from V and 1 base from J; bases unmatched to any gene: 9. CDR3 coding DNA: TGCGCCAGCAGCACCTACGACAGGGCAGGCACAGATACGCAGTATTTT. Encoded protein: CASSTYDRAGTDTQYF.

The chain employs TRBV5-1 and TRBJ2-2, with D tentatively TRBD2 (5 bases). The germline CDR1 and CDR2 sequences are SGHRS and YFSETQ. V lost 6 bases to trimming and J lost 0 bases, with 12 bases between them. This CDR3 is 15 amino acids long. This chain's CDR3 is CASTAGSSNTGELFF. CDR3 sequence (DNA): TGCGCCAGCACGGCGGGCAGTTCGAACACCGGGGAGCTGTTTTTT.

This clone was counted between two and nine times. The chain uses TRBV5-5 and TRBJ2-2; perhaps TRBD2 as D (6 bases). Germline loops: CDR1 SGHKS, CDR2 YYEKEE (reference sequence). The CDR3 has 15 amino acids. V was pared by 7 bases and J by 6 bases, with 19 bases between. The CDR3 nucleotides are TGTGCCAGCGTACTAGCTCCCGCGGAGGCCGGGGAGCTGTTTTTT. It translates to CASVLAPAEAGELFF.

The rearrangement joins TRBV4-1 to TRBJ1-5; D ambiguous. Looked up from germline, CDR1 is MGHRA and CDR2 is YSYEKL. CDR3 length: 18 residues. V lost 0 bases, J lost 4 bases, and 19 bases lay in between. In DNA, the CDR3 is TGCGCCAGCAGCCAAGATCTTTTAGGGTTAGGGCGGAATCAGCCCCAGCATTTT. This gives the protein CASSQDLLGLGRNQPQHF.

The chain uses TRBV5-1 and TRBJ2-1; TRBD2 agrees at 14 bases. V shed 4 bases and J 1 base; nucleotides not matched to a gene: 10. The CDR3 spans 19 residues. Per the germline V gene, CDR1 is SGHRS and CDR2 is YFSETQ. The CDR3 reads CASSQAGTSGRSSYNEQFF. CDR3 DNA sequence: TGCGCCAGCAGCCAGGCTGGGACTAGCGGGAGAAGTTCCTACAATGAGCAGTTCTTC.

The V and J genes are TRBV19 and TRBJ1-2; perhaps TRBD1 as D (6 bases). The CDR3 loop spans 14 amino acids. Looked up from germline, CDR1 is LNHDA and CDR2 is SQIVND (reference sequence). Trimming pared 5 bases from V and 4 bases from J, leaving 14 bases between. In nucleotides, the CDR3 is TGTGCCAGTAGTCCAATGACAGGACCCTATGGCTACACCTTC. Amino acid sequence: CASSPMTGPYGYTF.

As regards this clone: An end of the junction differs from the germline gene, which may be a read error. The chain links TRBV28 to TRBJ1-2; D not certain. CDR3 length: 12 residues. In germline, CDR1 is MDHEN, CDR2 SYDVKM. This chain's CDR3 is CASSPPGLLRAF. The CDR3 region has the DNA TGTGCCAGCAGCCCCCCCGGACTGCTCCGGGCCTTC.

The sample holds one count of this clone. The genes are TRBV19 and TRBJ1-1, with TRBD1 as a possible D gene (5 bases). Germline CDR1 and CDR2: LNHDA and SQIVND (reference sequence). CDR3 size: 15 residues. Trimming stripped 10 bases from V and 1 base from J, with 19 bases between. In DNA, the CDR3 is TGTGCCACACGATCCGGGACCCTAGGGAACACTGAAGCTTTCTTT. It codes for CATRSGTLGNTEAFF.

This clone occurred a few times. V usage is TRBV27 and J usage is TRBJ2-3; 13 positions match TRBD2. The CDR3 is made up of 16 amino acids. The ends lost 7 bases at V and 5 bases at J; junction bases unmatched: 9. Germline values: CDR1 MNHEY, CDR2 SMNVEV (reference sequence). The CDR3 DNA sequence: TGTGCCAGCATTGGATGGACTAGCGGGAGTGGAGATACGCAGTATTTT. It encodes CASIGWTSGSGDTQYF.

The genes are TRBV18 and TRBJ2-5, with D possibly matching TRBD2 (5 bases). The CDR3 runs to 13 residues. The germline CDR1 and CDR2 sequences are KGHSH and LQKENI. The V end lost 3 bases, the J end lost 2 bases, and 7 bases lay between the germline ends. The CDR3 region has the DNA TGTGCCAGCTCACCTGGACTGCAAGAGACCCAGTACTTC. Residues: CASSPGLQETQYF.

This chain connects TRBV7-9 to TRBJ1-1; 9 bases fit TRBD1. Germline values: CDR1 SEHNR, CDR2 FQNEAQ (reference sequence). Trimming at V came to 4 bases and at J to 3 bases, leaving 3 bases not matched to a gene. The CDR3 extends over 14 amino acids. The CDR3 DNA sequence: TGTGCCAGCAGCTCTTGGACAGGGGACACTGAAGCTTTCTTT. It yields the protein CASSSWTGDTEAFF.

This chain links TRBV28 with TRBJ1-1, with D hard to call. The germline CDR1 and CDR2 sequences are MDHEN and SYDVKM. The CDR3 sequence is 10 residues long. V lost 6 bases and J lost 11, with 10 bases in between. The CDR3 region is CASSQKGAFF. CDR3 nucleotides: TGTGCCAGCAGCCAGAAAGGGGCTTTCTTT.

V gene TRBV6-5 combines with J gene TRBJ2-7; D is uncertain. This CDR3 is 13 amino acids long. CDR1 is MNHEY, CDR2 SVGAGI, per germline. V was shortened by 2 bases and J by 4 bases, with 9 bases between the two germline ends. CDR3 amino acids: CASSYEVGYEQYF. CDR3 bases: TGTGCCAGCAGTTACGAGGTCGGGTACGAGCAGTACTTC.

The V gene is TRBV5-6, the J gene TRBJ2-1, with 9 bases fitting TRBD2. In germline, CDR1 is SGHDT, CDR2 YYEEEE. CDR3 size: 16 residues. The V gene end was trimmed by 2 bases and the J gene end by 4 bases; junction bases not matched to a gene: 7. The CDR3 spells CASSFPLTSGYNEQFF. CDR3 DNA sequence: TGTGCCAGCAGCTTTCCTTTGACTAGCGGATACAATGAGCAGTTCTTC.

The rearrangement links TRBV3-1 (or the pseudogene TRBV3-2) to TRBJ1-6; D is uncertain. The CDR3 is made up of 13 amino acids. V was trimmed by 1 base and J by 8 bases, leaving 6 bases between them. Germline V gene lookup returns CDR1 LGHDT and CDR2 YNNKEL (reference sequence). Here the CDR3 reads CASSQGVDSPLHF. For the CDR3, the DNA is TGTGCCAGCAGCCAAGGGGTGGATTCACCCCTCCACTTT.

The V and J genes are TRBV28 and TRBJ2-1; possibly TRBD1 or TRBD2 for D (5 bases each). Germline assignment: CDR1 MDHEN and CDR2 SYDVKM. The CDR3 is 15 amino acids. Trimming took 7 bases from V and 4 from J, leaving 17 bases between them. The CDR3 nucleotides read TGTGCCAGCATATCCAGGGACCGCCAATACAATGAGCAGTTCTTC. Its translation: CASISRDRQYNEQFF.